Listed here are 9 T cell receptor beta chains from one sample, sequenced in a study of T cell responses to AZD1222 COVID-19 vaccine. Data came from immunoSEQ multiplex PCR; TCRdb stores just in-frame clones and leaves some out. The sample consists of about 150,000 clones, roughly nine tenths of them appearing once. The sample in question was peripheral blood, obtained 28 days after the second AZD1222 dose. The receptors were gathered from an adult who received the AZD1222 COVID-19 vaccine.

The CDR3 nucleotides read TGTGCCAGCAGTAACCCGGGACAGGGAAACTACGAGCAGTACTTC. It translates to CASSNPGQGNYEQYF. The chain couples TRBV25-1 to TRBJ2-7; 9 nucleotides align to TRBD1. V gave up 5 bases and J gave up 3 bases; unmatched junction bases: 8. The CDR3 is 15 amino acids. CDR1 is MGHDK and CDR2 is SYGVNS in the germline V gene.

The chain joins TRBV6-1 to TRBJ2-7; 11 bases match TRBD1. This CDR3 spans 15 amino acids. Losses at the gene ends were 3 bases for V and 1 base for J; bases not matched to a gene: 2. Germline lookup yields CDR1 MNHNS and CDR2 SASEGT. The CDR3 reads CASSEGTGGSYEQYF. The CDR3, as DNA: TGTGCCAGCAGTGAGGGGACAGGGGGATCCTACGAGCAGTACTTC.

This clone appeared a single time. V gene TRBV7-8 combines with J gene TRBJ1-5; 8 bases are a match to TRBD1. Germline lookup yields CDR1 SGHVS and CDR2 FQNEAQ. The CDR3 sequence is 13 residues long. V shed 4 bases, J shed 6 bases, and the junction held 2 bases outside the gene matches. In DNA form, the CDR3 reads TGTGCCAGCAGCTGGACAGGGATTCAGCCCCAGCATTTT. This translates into CASSWTGIQPQHF.

The V call is TRBV7-2, the J call TRBJ1-4; possible D gene TRBD1, 5 bases. The CDR3 is 11 amino acids. Germline V gene sequence: CDR1 SGHTA, CDR2 FQGNSA. The V end lost 10 bases, the J end lost 14 bases, and 17 bases lay between the germline ends. CDR3 DNA sequence: TGTGCCACCCGGTGTGCTCGGGGCCTGTTTTTT. It encodes CATRCARGLFF.

Of note for this clone: At one boundary the junction diverges from the germline segment, which might be a read error. The CDR3 reads CANSPGAYIVATQETQYF. CDR3 sequence (DNA): TGTGCCAACAGCCCTGGGGCCTACATCGTTGCAACTCAAGAGACCCAGTACTTC. This chain connects TRBV5-8 to TRBJ2-5; a weak D match, TRBD1 (5 bases). This CDR3 is 18 amino acids long. Germline V gives CDR1 SGHTS, CDR2 YDEGEE.

V is TRBV2 and J is TRBJ1-3; no reliable D call. The V gene lost 5 bases and the J gene lost 0 bases, with 2 bases spanning the gap. Germline V CDR1 and CDR2: SNHLY, FYNNEI. The CDR3 runs 12 residues. Written as DNA, the CDR3 is TGTGCCAGCAGTTTCTCTGGAAACACCATATATTTT. This translates into CASSFSGNTIYF.

The genes are TRBV2 and TRBJ2-7; the D is unclear. Germline CDR1 and CDR2: SNHLY and FYNNEI. Trimming stripped 6 bases from V and 0 bases from J, with 12 bases between. This CDR3 is built from 14 residues. The chain's CDR3 is CASSRTESSYEQYF. Here the CDR3 DNA reads TGTGCCAGCAGCCGGACGGAGAGCTCCTACGAGCAGTACTTC. Full variable domain (missing parts from reference TRBV2 and TRBJ2-7): EPEVTQTPSHQVTQMGQEVILRCVPISNHLYFYWYRQILGQKVEFLVSFYNNEISEKSEIFDDQFSVERPDGSNFTLKIRSTKLEDSAMYFCASSRTESSYEQYFGPGTRLTVT.

The chain employs TRBV27 and TRBJ2-3, with TRBD1 as a possible D gene (5 bases). Trimming shortened V by 1 base and J by 3 bases, and 11 bases separated the two germline ends. Germline assignment: CDR1 MNHEY and CDR2 SMNVEV (reference sequence). The CDR3 runs 15 residues. In DNA form, the CDR3 reads TGTGCCAGCAGTTTATATCAGGGCACGACAGATACGCAGTATTTT. Translated, it gives CASSLYQGTTDTQYF.

V is TRBV28 and J is TRBJ1-4; 7 bases fit TRBD1. Germline loops: CDR1 MDHEN, CDR2 SYDVKM. With V trimmed by 5 bases and J by 8 bases, 14 bases remained unmatched. CDR3 size: 16 residues. This CDR3 is CASSLWDSGTGEKLFF. CDR3 DNA sequence: TGTGCCAGCAGTCTTTGGGACAGCGGAACCGGGGAAAAACTGTTTTTT.